This T cell receptor beta chain was recovered during a study of T cell repertoires in cytomegalovirus infection. Overall study context: Matching HLA type, along with CMV infection, was indicated by public TCR beta signatures.

This CDR3 spans 14 amino acids. Germline V gives CDR1 SGHTA, CDR2 FQGNSA. The V gene lost 4 bases and the J gene lost 3 bases, with 12 bases spanning the gap. Many counts were recorded for this clonotype. Its antigen is as yet unknown. One entry per CDR3 protein results from TCRdb running MiXCR on the reads. Found here are about 320,000 distinct CDR3 sequences, approximately 9.5% of them singletons; the top ten hold around 4%. Study findings and constraints: Ex vivo, HLA-C-restricted CMV-specific TCR beta clonotypes prevailed over the rest of the response.

Sequenced sample: PBMCs. This TCR derives from a human donor in good health (CMV status not recorded). Some clones in this sample may be carry-over from other donors' samples. The genes are TRBV7-2 and TRBJ1-2, with a possible D match to TRBD1 (6 bases). This CDR3 reads CASSSRGQDYGYTF. CDR3 nucleotides: TGTGCCAGCAGCTCCAGGGGCCAAGACTATGGCTACACCTTC.